Each of the 9 T cell receptor beta chains below was sequenced from the same sample in a study of beta chain features in type 1 diabetes. Study-level results: In every one of the four CD4+ subsets, TCRB CDR3s were moderately but significantly shorter in Type 1 diabetes patients.

The entirety of the isolated RNA underwent reverse transcription, so expressed TCRB transcripts were sequenced. This table comes from immunoSEQ multiplex PCR, and its TCRdb copy is limited to in-frame clones, with some not included. The sample contains about 340,000 clones, roughly 13% of which appear only once. What these receptors recognize is not known. Sequenced input: naive CD4+ T cells from blood. These receptors were taken from a woman aged 18-30 years with type 1 diabetes.

This chain uses TRBV5-1 with TRBJ1-1; D uncertain. V lost 4 bases to trimming and J lost 1 base, with 14 bases between them. The germline CDR1 and CDR2 sequences are SGHRS and YFSETQ. This CDR3 is built from 15 residues. For the CDR3, the DNA is TGCGCCAGCAGCAGGTGGGCGAGGGAGAACACTGAAGCTTTCTTT. The encoded protein is CASSRWARENTEAFF.

The genes are TRBV7-8 and TRBJ1-1; 7 bases are shared with TRBD1. This CDR3 is 16 amino acids long. Germline V CDR1 and CDR2: SGHVS, FQNEAQ. V lost 3 bases to trimming and J lost 0 bases; unmatched junction nucleotides: 7. The CDR3 region has the DNA TGTGCCAGCAGCTTGAGGGCAGGGGGGATGAACACTGAAGCTTTCTTT. Amino acid sequence: CASSLRAGGMNTEAFF.

The chain couples TRBV7-2 to TRBJ2-1, with 9 bases fitting TRBD1. The CDR3 extends over 15 amino acids. Trimming removed 0 bases from V and 5 bases from J; junction bases left unmatched: 2. Germline assignment: CDR1 SGHTA and CDR2 FQGNSA. The CDR3 sequence: CASSLAGQGHNEQFF. CDR3 DNA sequence: TGTGCCAGCAGCTTAGCAGGACAGGGGCACAATGAGCAGTTCTTC.

The rearrangement uses TRBV5-1 and TRBJ2-5, with D perhaps TRBD2 (5 bases). The CDR3 spans 14 residues. The germline V gene has CDR1 SGHRS and CDR2 YFSETQ. Trimming cost V 0 bases and J 2 bases, with 8 bases left between them. In DNA form, the CDR3 reads TGCGCCAGCAGCTTGGAGGGAGTACAAGAGACCCAGTACTTC. Translating gives CASSLEGVQETQYF.

This clone has a handful of counts. The J gene is TRBJ2-5, the V gene TRBV7-2, with 7 nucleotides matching TRBD2. This CDR3 comprises 17 residues. Germline V gives CDR1 SGHTA, CDR2 FQGNSA. The ends lost 2 bases at V and 1 base at J; junction bases unmatched: 10. The CDR3 sequence is CASSLFGASGSQETQYF. CDR3 coding DNA: TGTGCCAGCAGCTTATTCGGGGCTAGCGGAAGCCAAGAGACCCAGTACTTC.

The V call is TRBV21-1, the J call TRBJ2-3; the D call in the table, TRBD2, was not verified against the DNA. TRBV21-1 constitutes a pseudogene. The CDR3 totals 15 residues. The CDR3: CASSKGRESSPTQYF. Written as DNA, the CDR3 is TGTGCCAGCAGCAAAGGGAGGGAAAGCTCCCCTACGCAGTATTTT.

This clone was seen a handful of times. This chain connects TRBV6-6 to TRBJ1-2; 11 bases agree with TRBD1. The V gene end was trimmed by 6 bases and the J gene end by 7 bases; junction bases not matched to a gene: 7. CDR1 and CDR2 (germline): MNHNY, SVGAGI (reference sequence). The CDR3 runs to 14 residues. DNA of the CDR3: TGTGCCAGCAGCCCCGGACAGGGGGCAGGTGGCTACACCTTC. Translated: CASSPGQGAGGYTF.

The chain uses TRBV6-6 and TRBJ1-1, with D possibly matching TRBD1 (5 bases). The CDR3 runs 14 residues. CDR1 is MNHNY, CDR2 SVGAGI, per germline (reference sequence). Between the trimmed V and J ends, which lost 0 bases and 5 bases, there was a span of 10 bases. Here the CDR3 reads CASSYSGVGTEAFF. The CDR3 coding sequence is TGTGCCAGCAGTTACTCAGGGGTGGGGACTGAAGCTTTCTTT.

This chain connects TRBV28 to TRBJ2-7; 12 bases are a match to TRBD2. The J segment lost 0 bases and the V segment lost 6 bases, leaving 15 bases of the junction unmatched. Germline CDR1 and CDR2: MDHEN and SYDVKM. There are 19 residues in the CDR3. The CDR3 nucleotides are TGTGCCAGCAGCCCCGCTGGGACTAGCGGGCAGGGGAGCTCCTACGAGCAGTACTTC. It is translated as CASSPAGTSGQGSSYEQYF.